Presented here are 32 T cell receptor beta chains from one specimen sequenced in a study of blood T cells in healthy people across ages. Primed by a sample-barcoded 5' primer and a J-beta primer mix, a second PCR proceeded for roughly 7 to 12 cycles. TCRdb re-called the 5' RACE reads with MiXCR, one entry per CDR3 protein. The sample carries about 1.6 million distinct CDR3 sequences, 34% recorded once. Sample: blood. All receptors come from a woman aged 25-40 years in good health.

This clonotype showed up many times. The chain couples TRBV15 to TRBJ2-5, with 8 nucleotides matching TRBD1. Trimming took 2 bases from V and 5 from J; bases not matched to a gene: 13. This CDR3 comprises 17 residues. The V gene's germline CDR1 is LNHNV and CDR2 YYDKDF (reference sequence). The CDR3 protein is CATSRFSGTGHGETQYF. As DNA, the CDR3 is TGTGCCACCAGCAGATTCTCCGGGACAGGCCATGGGGAGACCCAGTACTTC.

The chain carries TRBV3-1 and TRBJ2-7; TRBD1 matches at 7 bases. V was pared by 4 bases and J by 0 bases, with 9 bases of the junction left unmatched. This CDR3 has 16 residues. In germline, CDR1 is LGHDT, CDR2 YNNKEL (reference sequence). The CDR3: CASSPLGTERSYEQYF. CDR3 bases: TGTGCCAGCAGCCCCCTAGGGACAGAGCGCTCCTACGAGCAGTACTTC.

This clonotype showed up just a few times. V usage is TRBV7-3 and J usage is TRBJ1-1; no firm D call. The CDR3 has 14 residues. V dropped 5 bases and J dropped 7 bases, with 17 bases sitting between them. From germline, CDR1 is SGHTA and CDR2 FQGTGA. The CDR3 loop reads CASSPIPRAYEAFF. The CDR3 DNA is TGTGCCAGCAGCCCGATACCTCGGGCATATGAAGCTTTCTTT.

The chain employs TRBV12-3 or TRBV12-4 and TRBJ2-1; 9 nucleotides align to TRBD1. The V segment lost 6 bases and the J segment 5 bases; nucleotides outside the gene matches: 5. CDR3 length equals 14 residues. CDR3 amino acids: CASRRTGADNEQFF. The CDR3 DNA follows: TGTGCCAGCAGGCGGACAGGGGCCGACAATGAGCAGTTCTTC.

The V and J genes are TRBV6-1 and TRBJ2-5; 7 bases agree with TRBD2. In germline, CDR1 is MNHNS, CDR2 SASEGT. This CDR3 spans 19 amino acids. V lost 6 bases and J lost 11; bases outside the gene matches: 30. CDR3 coding DNA: TGTGCCAGCAGCCGCCGCTTGGGGGTCGGGGGGATTATCTCCTACGGGCAGTACTTC. This sequence encodes CASSRRLGVGGIISYGQYF.

Details on this clonotype: A read error is possible here, since a much larger clone lies one base away. The CDR3 reads CASNIDGPLSWTQYF. CDR3 DNA: TGTGCCAGCAACATAGATGGACCGTTATCATGGACGCAGTATTTT. This chain links TRBV6-2 or TRBV6-3 with TRBJ2-3; D not certain. V was trimmed by 7 bases and J by 9 bases, leaving 23 bases between them. CDR3 length: 15 residues. Germline CDR1 and CDR2: MNHEY and SVGEGT.

The chain combines TRBV6-1 with TRBJ2-1; tentative D call: TRBD1 (5 bases). Trimming left V 3 bases short and J 1 base short, with 16 bases between. CDR1 and CDR2 (germline): MNHNS, SASEGT. The CDR3 runs to 17 residues. CDR3 coding DNA: TGTGCCAGCAGTGAGGACGTAGGGGTGAGGTCCTACAATGAGCAGTTCTTC. Its protein is CASSEDVGVRSYNEQFF.

This clonotype was observed a few times. V usage is TRBV7-6 and J usage is TRBJ2-2, with D uncertain. CDR3 length: 16 amino acids. Germline-derived CDR1 and CDR2 are SGHVS and FNYEAQ. The V end lost 5 bases, the J end lost 0 bases, and 13 bases lay between the germline ends. DNA of the CDR3: TGTGCCAGCAGCCAGGAAGCCGGCGCGAACACCGGGGAGCTGTTTTTT. This encodes CASSQEAGANTGELFF.

In nucleotides, the CDR3 is TGTGCCAGCAGCTTAAGCGAAAATGAGCAGTTCTTC. This translates into CASSLSENEQFF. The chain is built from TRBV3-1 and TRBJ2-1; D call uncertain. In germline, CDR1 is LGHDT, CDR2 YNNKEL (reference sequence). The V and J ends lost 5 bases and 7 bases respectively, with 9 bases between them. The CDR3 spans 12 residues.

The rearrangement joins TRBV28 to TRBJ1-5, with D possibly TRBD1 on 5 matching bases. Germline assignment: CDR1 MDHEN and CDR2 SYDVKM. The V end was cut by 6 bases, the J end by 0 bases, with 12 bases between. The CDR3 covers 15 residues. In DNA, the CDR3 is TGTGCCAGCAGCTCAGGGTTTCTTAGCAATCAGCCCCAGCATTTT. Its translation: CASSSGFLSNQPQHF. Full variable domain (rest looked up from reference TRBV28 and TRBJ1-5): DVKVTQSSRYLVKRTGEKVFLECVQDMDHENMFWYRQDPGLGLRLIYFSYDVKMKEKGDIPEGYSVSREKKERFSLILESASTNQTSMYLCASSSGFLSNQPQHFGDGTRLSIL.

This chain uses TRBV2 with TRBJ2-7, with 12 nucleotides matching TRBD1. The V gene end was trimmed by 8 bases and the J gene end by 5 bases; junction bases not matched to a gene: 7. This CDR3 comprises 14 residues. CDR1 SNHLY and CDR2 FYNNEI come from the germline V gene. As DNA, the CDR3 is TGTGCCAGCCCCGTGGGACAGGGGGCCCACGAGCAGTACTTC. Translation gives CASPVGQGAHEQYF.

This chain joins TRBV28 and TRBJ2-5, with no clear D. Trimming shortened V by 5 bases and J by 0 bases, and 10 bases separated the two germline ends. The length of the CDR3 is 14 residues. Germline V gene data show CDR1 as MDHEN and CDR2 as SYDVKM. The CDR3 reads CASSKNRYQETQYF. The CDR3 DNA follows: TGTGCCAGCAGTAAAAACCGGTACCAAGAGACCCAGTACTTC.

Only a few counts were recorded for this clonotype. The rearrangement joins TRBV7-2 to TRBJ1-2; 10 bases fit TRBD1. Germline assignment: CDR1 SGHTA and CDR2 FQGNSA. This CDR3 contains 15 residues. V shed 5 bases and J 4 bases; nucleotides not matched to a gene: 7. The CDR3 loop is CASSPDRGRLYGYTF. The DNA of the CDR3 is TGTGCCAGCAGCCCCGACAGGGGGCGGCTCTATGGCTACACCTTC.

The chain is built from TRBV10-3 and TRBJ1-1; D is uncertain. Looked up from germline, CDR1 is ENHRY and CDR2 is SYGVKD. Trimming stripped 3 bases from V and 8 bases from J, with 10 bases between. The length of the CDR3 is 12 residues. CDR3 sequence (DNA): TGTGCCATCAGTGATATAAGGGAAGAAGCTTTCTTT. This codes for CAISDIREEAFF.

The chain carries TRBV7-9 and TRBJ1-1; TRBD1 is a possible D gene (6 bases). The germline V gene encodes CDR1 SEHNR and CDR2 FQNEAQ (reference sequence). Trimming stripped 5 bases from V and 4 bases from J, with 23 bases between. The CDR3 is 17 residues long. The CDR3 loop is CASSQPPPGAAPTEAFF. Here the CDR3 DNA reads TGTGCCAGCAGCCAACCCCCTCCGGGGGCGGCTCCCACTGAAGCTTTCTTT.

The rearrangement joins TRBV7-3 to TRBJ2-5; D gene unclear. Germline-derived CDR1 and CDR2 are SGHTA and FQGTGA. V was shortened by 0 bases and J by 5 bases, with 13 bases between the two germline ends. The CDR3 loop spans 15 amino acids. CDR3 protein: CASSLTAEDRETQYF. The CDR3 DNA reads as TGTGCCAGCAGCTTAACGGCTGAGGATAGGGAGACCCAGTACTTC.

In the case of this clonotype: This clone may be a read error of a much larger clone one base away. The chain joins TRBV29-1 to TRBJ2-1; no clear D. CDR3 length: 13 amino acids. From germline, CDR1 is SQVTM and CDR2 ANQGSEA. V was cut by 4 bases and J by 3 bases, with 10 bases left in between. Here the CDR3 DNA reads TGCAGCGTTGGTGGCTTTGGCTACAATGAGCAGTTCTTC. It encodes CSVGGFGYNEQFF.

The V gene is TRBV4-1, the J gene TRBJ2-5; no reliable D call. The CDR3 runs 14 residues. V was clipped by 0 bases and J by 7 bases, with 12 bases between them. Germline V gives CDR1 MGHRA, CDR2 YSYEKL. CDR3 coding DNA: TGCGCCAGCAGCCAAGACGGCCCCACGGGGACCCAGTACTTC. Encoded protein: CASSQDGPTGTQYF.

The V and J genes are TRBV2 and TRBJ1-6, with unresolved D. Germline V gene sequence: CDR1 SNHLY, CDR2 FYNNEI. This CDR3 is 16 amino acids long. The V end lost 6 bases, the J end lost 7 bases, and 19 bases lay between the germline ends. CDR3 loop: CASRESGNLYNSPLHF. CDR3 in DNA: TGTGCCAGCAGGGAATCGGGAAATCTGTACAATTCACCCCTCCACTTT.

Turning to this clonotype: At one end the junction does not follow the germline gene, possibly because of a read error. The chain joins TRBV12-3 or TRBV12-4 to TRBJ1-1, with 9 bases that match TRBD1. The CDR3 length is 19 residues. The CDR3, as DNA: TGTGCCAGCAGACCCTTCACAGGGGGCGACGGAGGGCTGGACACCGAAGCTTTCTTT. Translated: CASRPFTGGDGGLDTEAFF.

With respect to this clonotype: Mismatch with germline at one junction end may stem from a read error. The gene calls are TRBV7-2 and TRBJ2-1; a weak D match, TRBD1 (6 bases). The germline V gene encodes CDR1 SGHTA and CDR2 FQGNSA. The CDR3 loop spans 15 amino acids. The CDR3 DNA reads as TGTGCCAACAGCTTACGGACAGTGGCCTACAATGAGCAGTTCTTC. Translating it yields CANSLRTVAYNEQFF. The variable domain in full, with the rest retrieved from reference TRBV7-2 and TRBJ2-1, is GAGVSQSPSNKVTEKGKDVELRCDPISGHTALYWYRQSLGQGLEFLIYFQGNSAPDKSGLPSDRFSAERTGGSVSTLTIQRTQQEDSAVYLCANSLRTVAYNEQFFGPGTRLTVL.

This clonotype has a handful of counts. The chain employs TRBV30 and TRBJ1-2, with 7 bases lining up with TRBD1. The CDR3 runs to 11 residues. The ends lost 6 bases at V and 5 bases at J; junction bases unmatched: 3. CDR1 and CDR2 from the germline V gene are GTSNPN and SVGIG (reference sequence). CDR3 nucleotides: TGTGCCTGTGAACAGGGGTATGGCTACACCTTC. This encodes CACEQGYGYTF.

The gene calls are TRBV5-1 and TRBJ2-5; D unclear. The assigned J gene may be wrong: the sequence end matches TRBJ2-7 better. The CDR3 extends over 14 amino acids. Per germline, CDR1 SGHRS and CDR2 YFSETQ. As DNA, the CDR3 is TGCGCCAGCAGCTTGGACACGCTCGTGGACGAGCAGTACTTC. Protein: CASSLDTLVDEQYF.

This clonotype was picked up one time. CDR3: CASSSPAAGSSGNTIYF. CDR3 DNA sequence: TGTGCCAGCTCCTCCCCAGCAGCAGGGAGCTCTGGAAACACCATATATTTT. The genes are TRBV28 and TRBJ1-3, with D maybe TRBD1 (5 bases). The CDR3 is 17 amino acids. V was pared by 8 bases and J by 0 bases, with 20 bases between. CDR1 is MDHEN and CDR2 is SYDVKM in the germline V gene.

The chain uses TRBV14 and TRBJ2-3, with TRBD2 matching over 9 bases. CDR1 and CDR2 from the germline V gene are SGHDN and FVKESK. V lost 3 bases, J lost 2 bases, and 6 bases stayed unmatched. The CDR3 length is 16 residues. CDR3 DNA sequence: TGTGCCAGCAGCCAGGGAGCGGGAGGAGTCACAGATACGCAGTATTTT. Translated, it gives CASSQGAGGVTDTQYF. Drawing the rest from reference TRBV14 and TRBJ2-3, the complete variable domain is EAGVTQFPSHSVIEKGQTVTLRCDPISGHDNLYWYRRVMGKEIKFLLHFVKESKQDESGMPNNRFLAERTGGTYSTLKVQPAELEDSGVYFCASSQGAGGVTDTQYFGPGTRLTVL.

The chain joins TRBV12-3 or TRBV12-4 to TRBJ2-1; 9 bases are shared with TRBD1. This CDR3 comprises 13 residues. V trimming: 5 bases; J trimming: 6 bases; junction bases outside the gene matches: 2. The CDR3 is CASSGQGPNEQFF. CDR3 coding DNA: TGTGCCAGCAGTGGACAGGGGCCCAATGAGCAGTTCTTC.

The sample holds a few counts of this clonotype. The rearrangement uses TRBV4-1 and TRBJ2-1; 7 bases agree with TRBD1. The ends lost 1 base at V and 5 bases at J; junction bases unmatched: 11. The CDR3 is 17 amino acids. The germline V gene has CDR1 MGHRA and CDR2 YSYEKL. CDR3 in DNA: TGCGCCAGCAGCCAAGGCCCCAGGGGGAGAACCGACAATGAGCAGTTCTTC. Its protein product is CASSQGPRGRTDNEQFF.

The chain joins TRBV6-1 to TRBJ2-1, with 11 bases that match TRBD2. V lost 5 bases, J lost 9 bases, and 15 bases stayed unmatched. CDR3 length: 17 amino acids. The germline V gene encodes CDR1 MNHNS and CDR2 SASEGT. CDR3 residues: CASSTPRLAGFTVEQFF. The CDR3 nucleotides read TGTGCCAGCAGTACCCCTCGACTAGCGGGATTTACTGTTGAGCAGTTCTTC.

The rearrangement joins TRBV10-3 to TRBJ1-1, with D tentatively TRBD1 (6 bases). This CDR3 spans 14 amino acids. Germline CDR1 and CDR2: ENHRY and SYGVKD. V was trimmed by 5 bases and J by 1 base, leaving 11 bases between them. CDR3 amino acids: CAISSGTPNTEAFF. In DNA, the CDR3 is TGTGCCATCAGTTCCGGGACACCGAACACTGAAGCTTTCTTT.

V gene TRBV30 combines with J gene TRBJ2-2; 9 nucleotides align to TRBD2. The V segment lost 0 bases and the J segment 6 bases; nucleotides outside the gene matches: 5. CDR1 GTSNPN and CDR2 SVGIG come from the germline V gene (reference sequence). The CDR3 has 15 amino acids. CDR3 sequence: CAWSVRREGSGELFF. In DNA, the CDR3 is TGTGCCTGGAGTGTACGGCGGGAGGGCTCCGGGGAGCTGTTTTTT.

The chain links TRBV12-3 or TRBV12-4 to TRBJ2-1, with TRBD1 matching over 10 bases. Trimming removed 6 bases from V and 3 bases from J; junction bases left unmatched: 17. The CDR3 spans 19 residues. The CDR3 sequence: CASSPEHDRGPSIYNEQFF. The CDR3 DNA sequence: TGTGCCAGCAGCCCAGAACATGACAGGGGGCCTTCGATCTACAATGAGCAGTTCTTC.

This clonotype was counted between two and nine times. The chain combines TRBV20-1 with TRBJ1-2; D call uncertain. Trimming took 0 bases from V and 7 from J, leaving 12 bases between them. Germline CDR1 reads DFQATT; CDR2 reads SNEGSKA (reference sequence). The CDR3 sequence is 13 residues long. The CDR3 reads CSARDEVSPGYTF. The CDR3 DNA is TGCAGTGCTAGAGATGAAGTCTCCCCTGGCTACACCTTC.